This passage covers 12 T cell receptor beta chains from one sample sequenced in a study of cytomegalovirus exposure and HLA in healthy donors. The PCR was carried out with 60 Vbeta primers and 13 Jbeta primers. Repertoires were generated with immunoSEQ multiplex PCR, while TCRdb's copy carries only in-frame clones and drops some. The table has about 140,000 clones, approximately 80% seen once. Sequencing was done on a sample of PBMCs. The receptor set was obtained from a male donor in good health and CMV-seropositive.

The CDR3 DNA reads TGTGCCAGCAGTTTATACGGGACTTACCCTTACGAGCAGTACTTC. This codes for CASSLYGTYPYEQYF. The rearrangement links TRBV27 to TRBJ2-5; TRBD2 is a possible D gene (6 bases). The end of the DNA fits TRBJ2-7 better, so the J call may be wrong. CDR3 length: 15 amino acids. The germline V gene encodes CDR1 MNHEY and CDR2 SMNVEV (reference sequence).

This chain joins TRBV6-5 and TRBJ2-7; the match to TRBD2 covers 7 bases. V shed 8 bases, J shed 4 bases, and the junction held 11 bases outside the gene matches. The CDR3 sequence is 14 residues long. Germline lookup yields CDR1 MNHEY and CDR2 SVGAGI. CDR3 coding DNA: TGTGCCAGCGCTCGGGGGGAGGATAGGTACGAGCAGTACTTC. Its translation is CASARGEDRYEQYF.

The gene calls are TRBV10-3 and TRBJ1-2, with D tentatively TRBD1 (6 bases). This CDR3 spans 17 amino acids. The germline V gene encodes CDR1 ENHRY and CDR2 SYGVKD. The germline V and J ends were trimmed by 0 bases and 2 bases, with 16 bases remaining between them. DNA of the CDR3: TGTGCCATCAGTGAGTCAGATACAGGGAGAGAGAACTATGGCTACACCTTC. The encoded protein is CAISESDTGRENYGYTF.

V gene TRBV29-1 combines with J gene TRBJ1-2; 7 nucleotides match TRBD1. Germline assignment: CDR1 SQVTM and CDR2 ANQGSEA. Trimming removed 8 bases from V and 7 bases from J; junction bases left unmatched: 16. The CDR3 is 14 amino acids. The CDR3 loop reads CSTPRGAGTIGYTF. DNA for the CDR3: TGCAGCACACCCAGGGGGGCAGGAACAATTGGCTACACCTTC.

The gene calls are TRBV12-5 and TRBJ2-1; TRBD2 aligns across 8 bases. The CDR3 spans 16 residues. The V and J ends lost 0 bases and 6 bases, in that order; junction bases with no gene match: 7. Germline CDR1 reads LGHNT; CDR2 reads FRNRAP. As DNA, the CDR3 is TGTGCTAGTGGTTTGGTACACGGGAGGGCCATCAATGAGCAGTTCTTC. As protein: CASGLVHGRAINEQFF.

The DNA for the CDR3 is TGCGCCAGCAGCTTGGTCGCAGGGAACGAGCAGTACTTC. The encoded protein is CASSLVAGNEQYF. The chain joins TRBV5-1 to TRBJ2-7; weak D call: TRBD1 (5 bases). The CDR3 is 13 residues long. Trimming removed 0 bases at V and 5 bases at J, with 9 bases between. Germline V gives CDR1 SGHRS, CDR2 YFSETQ.

The chain links TRBV5-1 to TRBJ2-7, with a weak D call TRBD1 (6 bases). With 4 bases removed from V and 3 bases from J, the gap between germline ends came to 8 bases. The CDR3 is 12 amino acids. Looked up from germline, CDR1 is SGHRS and CDR2 is YFSETQ. In nucleotides, the CDR3 is TGCGCCAGCAGCGTGACAGGCTACGAGCAGTACTTC. It yields the protein CASSVTGYEQYF.

This chain uses TRBV7-9 with TRBJ2-2; D not resolved. The germline CDR1 and CDR2 sequences are SEHNR and FQNEAQ (reference sequence). The CDR3 runs to 15 residues. The germline V and J ends were trimmed by 2 bases and 5 bases, with 12 bases remaining between them. The CDR3 coding sequence is TGTGCCAGCAGCTTACCTAGTAAAAGGACCGGGGAGCTGTTTTTT. It codes for CASSLPSKRTGELFF.

The rearrangement joins TRBV7-9 to TRBJ2-1; 12 positions match TRBD2. Unmatched junction bases numbered 12, after V lost 6 bases and J lost 0 bases. The CDR3 is 19 amino acids. CDR1 is SEHNR, CDR2 FQNEAQ, per germline (reference sequence). The CDR3 sequence: CASRPSLTSGGPSYNEQFF. Written as DNA, the CDR3 is TGTGCCAGCAGGCCCTCCTTGACTAGCGGGGGCCCCTCCTACAATGAGCAGTTCTTC. Filled out from reference TRBV7-9 and TRBJ2-1, the complete variable domain reads DTGVSQNPRHKITKRGQNVTFRCDPISEHNRLYWYRQTLGQGPEFLTYFQNEAQLEKSRLLSDRFSAERPKGSFSTLEIQRTEQGDSAMYLCASRPSLTSGGPSYNEQFFGPGTRLTVL.

The rearrangement uses TRBV4-1 and TRBJ2-2; 13 bases fit TRBD2. Germline V lookup: CDR1 MGHRA, CDR2 YSYEKL. V trimming: 1 base; J trimming: 6 bases; junction bases outside the gene matches: 5. The CDR3 length is 17 residues. The DNA for the CDR3 is TGCGCCAGCAGCCAAGTTACTAGCGGGGGGGACGCCGGGGAGCTGTTTTTT. Amino acid sequence: CASSQVTSGGDAGELFF.

The chain joins TRBV5-8 to TRBJ2-5; D possibly corresponds to TRBD2 (7 bases). This CDR3 is 16 amino acids long. The V end lost 4 bases, the J end lost 5 bases, and 21 bases lay between the germline ends. The germline V gene encodes CDR1 SGHTS and CDR2 YDEGEE. Here the CDR3 reads CASSLQIGGRVETQYF. In nucleotides, the CDR3 is TGTGCCAGCAGCCTCCAGATCGGGGGGCGCGTCGAGACCCAGTACTTC.

There are a few counts of this clone. This chain links TRBV15 with TRBJ1-5; tentative D call: TRBD1 (6 bases). The CDR3 runs to 17 residues. V was cut by 5 bases and J by 2 bases, with 19 bases left in between. Germline V lookup: CDR1 LNHNV, CDR2 YYDKDF (reference sequence). In nucleotides, the CDR3 is TGTGCCACCAGCGGGGACACGGGGGGACACGGCAATCAGCCCCAGCATTTT. Translating gives CATSGDTGGHGNQPQHF.